The 4 T cell receptor beta chains reported below all come from one sample, sequenced in a study of blood T cell repertoires in COVID-19. Sequencing was performed with immunoSEQ multiplex PCR; in TCRdb, only in-frame clones are kept and a portion is missing. The table has about 190,000 clones, 70% to 85% seen once. The sample was PBMCs or T cells enriched from blood (not recorded which). The receptor source for this set is a woman in her 30s who had recovered from COVID-19.

This clone was detected a few times. The J gene is TRBJ1-3, the V gene TRBV27; TRBD1 agrees at 7 bases. Germline CDR1 and CDR2: MNHEY and SMNVEV (reference sequence). The CDR3 runs 14 residues. The trim removed 5 bases at V and 4 bases at J, leaving 5 bases unmatched. The CDR3 DNA follows: TGTGCCAGCAGTATGGGACAGAAAGGAAACACCATATATTTT. The encoded protein is CASSMGQKGNTIYF.

This chain uses TRBV7-9 with TRBJ1-2, with no clear D. V was clipped by 1 base and J by 10 bases, with 19 bases between them. This CDR3 spans 15 amino acids. Looked up from germline, CDR1 is SEHNR and CDR2 is FQNEAQ (reference sequence). CDR3 coding DNA: TGTGCCAGCAGCTTAGTATTGTCGGGAGTCCCCACCTACACCTTC. Protein sequence: CASSLVLSGVPTYTF.

This clone was observed a handful of times. The chain employs TRBV9 and TRBJ2-7; TRBD1 agrees at 9 bases. Looked up from germline, CDR1 is SGDLS and CDR2 is YYNGEE. This CDR3 comprises 13 residues. The junction had 2 bases not matched to a gene; V was cut back by 2 bases and J by 5 bases. The DNA of the CDR3 is TGTGCCAGCAGCGTGACAGGGGGTGACGAGCAGTACTTC. This codes for CASSVTGGDEQYF.

The chain couples TRBV6-5 to TRBJ1-2; D remains ambiguous. Germline assignment: CDR1 MNHEY and CDR2 SVGAGI. Trimming removed 8 bases at V and 1 base at J, with 14 bases between. This CDR3 comprises 14 residues. The CDR3 bases are TGTGCCAGCCTTTACGACTTCTTTAACTATGGCTACACCTTC. Translation gives CASLYDFFNYGYTF.